The T cell receptor beta chain under discussion was sequenced for a study of blood T cells in healthy people across ages (dated by TCRdb to between 2014 and 2017). About the investigation overall: In model experiments, template switching captured roughly one uniquely barcoded TCR beta cDNA molecule for every two T cells. Age-related changes in TCR beta repertoire diversity were measured in the study by deep sequencing normalized with unique cDNA molecular identifiers. The donors were divided into four age groups: young (average around 15 years), middle-aged (about 39), aged (around 59) and long-lived (around 87). To avoid experimental bias, donors of different ages were distributed randomly across sequencing lanes. Two additional independent replicas of 1 million unique cDNA reads from the same blood draw were analyzed for two donors (one aged 18 to 29 and one aged 80 or older).

Findings and caveats that apply to the study as a whole: Conclusive comparison of naive and antigen-experienced compartments was prevented by the profiling of bulk unsorted PBMCs. Observed TCR beta diversity correlated strongly with the percentage of naive T cells measured by flow cytometry. Observed TCR beta diversity per million T cells fell roughly linearly with age, and a significant reduction was already apparent by age around 39. Donor CMV infection status was unknown, potentially confounding age-related changes in expanded clonotypes. Total diversity estimates from one million sequenced T cells were considered lower bounds and underestimates. Compared with the aged group, the long-lived group had more naive CD4+ T cells, fewer expanded clones and increased TCR diversity, suggesting age selection.

Library preparation used 5' RACE. Data came from an Illumina HiSeq 2500. A second PCR of 7 to 11 cycles was performed with a sample-barcoded 5' primer and a J-beta primer mix. A template-switch 5' adaptor carrying 12 random nucleotides introduced a unique molecular identifier onto each TCR beta cDNA molecule. Each sample yielded at least 2.5 million CDR3-containing paired-end reads. First-strand cDNA synthesis was performed from all RNA using the Mint cDNA synthesis kit, with priming by a TRBC-specific oligonucleotide. Following uracil-DNA glycosylase treatment, a first 18-cycle PCR with universal primers M1SS and BC2_uni_R was performed on all cDNA. The original methods were these. For normalization, 1 million high-quality reads, each with a distinct molecular identifier, were randomly selected from each sample. Reads with shared molecular identifiers were discarded instead of being binned into consensus sequences. MiTCR, with a Q25 quality threshold and the strictest error-elimination algorithm, was used for CDR3 identification, clonotype clustering and error correction. A nonparametric unseen species model with Euler transformation was used to estimate a lower bound on total TCR beta diversity. Using fastp trimming at Q25 and MiXCR clonotype assembly, TCRdb reanalyzed the public sequencing data and kept in-frame beta chains. Entries are consolidated by CDR3 protein sequence, retaining the most common genes and DNA. Here the V and J calls rest on TCRdb's processing, not on the authors' analysis. The sample yields roughly 1.7 million distinct CDR3 sequences; about 31% were counted once. The ten biggest clones cover approximately 11% of the sample.

The donors were some 39 Caucasian individuals from Russia, aged roughly 6 to 100 years, who were systemically healthy. Each donor gave approximately 9.3 milliliters of peripheral blood, collected into EDTA-treated Vacutainer tubes. Ficoll-Paque density-gradient centrifugation was used to isolate PBMCs, with at least 7 million per sample. Total RNA, at least 6 micrograms per sample, was extracted from PBMCs with Trizol reagent. For every donor, an aliquot of PBMCs went through flow cytometry to measure the percentages of naive CD45RAhigh/CD27high T cells. This clonotype was seen at least ten times. Its antigen target is currently unknown. Qualities for individual bases were not recorded, and no much larger clone is one base off. V is reduced by 5 bases and J by 2 bases, leaving a spacing of 13 bases between them. From cysteine to phenylalanine, the CDR3 is 14 amino acids long. Solely the CDR3 DNA is kept, with 42 bases framed from the first base.

The sample taken for sequencing was blood. In this chain, TRBV12-3 or TRBV12-4 is recombined with TRBJ2-7, and possibly TRBD2, on 5 matching bases. This TCR derives from a woman in her 30s in good health. The CDR3 amino acid sequence is: CASSLMEDAYEQYF. The DNA sequence follows: TGTGCCAGCAGTCTCATGGAGGACGCCTACGAGCAGTACTTC.